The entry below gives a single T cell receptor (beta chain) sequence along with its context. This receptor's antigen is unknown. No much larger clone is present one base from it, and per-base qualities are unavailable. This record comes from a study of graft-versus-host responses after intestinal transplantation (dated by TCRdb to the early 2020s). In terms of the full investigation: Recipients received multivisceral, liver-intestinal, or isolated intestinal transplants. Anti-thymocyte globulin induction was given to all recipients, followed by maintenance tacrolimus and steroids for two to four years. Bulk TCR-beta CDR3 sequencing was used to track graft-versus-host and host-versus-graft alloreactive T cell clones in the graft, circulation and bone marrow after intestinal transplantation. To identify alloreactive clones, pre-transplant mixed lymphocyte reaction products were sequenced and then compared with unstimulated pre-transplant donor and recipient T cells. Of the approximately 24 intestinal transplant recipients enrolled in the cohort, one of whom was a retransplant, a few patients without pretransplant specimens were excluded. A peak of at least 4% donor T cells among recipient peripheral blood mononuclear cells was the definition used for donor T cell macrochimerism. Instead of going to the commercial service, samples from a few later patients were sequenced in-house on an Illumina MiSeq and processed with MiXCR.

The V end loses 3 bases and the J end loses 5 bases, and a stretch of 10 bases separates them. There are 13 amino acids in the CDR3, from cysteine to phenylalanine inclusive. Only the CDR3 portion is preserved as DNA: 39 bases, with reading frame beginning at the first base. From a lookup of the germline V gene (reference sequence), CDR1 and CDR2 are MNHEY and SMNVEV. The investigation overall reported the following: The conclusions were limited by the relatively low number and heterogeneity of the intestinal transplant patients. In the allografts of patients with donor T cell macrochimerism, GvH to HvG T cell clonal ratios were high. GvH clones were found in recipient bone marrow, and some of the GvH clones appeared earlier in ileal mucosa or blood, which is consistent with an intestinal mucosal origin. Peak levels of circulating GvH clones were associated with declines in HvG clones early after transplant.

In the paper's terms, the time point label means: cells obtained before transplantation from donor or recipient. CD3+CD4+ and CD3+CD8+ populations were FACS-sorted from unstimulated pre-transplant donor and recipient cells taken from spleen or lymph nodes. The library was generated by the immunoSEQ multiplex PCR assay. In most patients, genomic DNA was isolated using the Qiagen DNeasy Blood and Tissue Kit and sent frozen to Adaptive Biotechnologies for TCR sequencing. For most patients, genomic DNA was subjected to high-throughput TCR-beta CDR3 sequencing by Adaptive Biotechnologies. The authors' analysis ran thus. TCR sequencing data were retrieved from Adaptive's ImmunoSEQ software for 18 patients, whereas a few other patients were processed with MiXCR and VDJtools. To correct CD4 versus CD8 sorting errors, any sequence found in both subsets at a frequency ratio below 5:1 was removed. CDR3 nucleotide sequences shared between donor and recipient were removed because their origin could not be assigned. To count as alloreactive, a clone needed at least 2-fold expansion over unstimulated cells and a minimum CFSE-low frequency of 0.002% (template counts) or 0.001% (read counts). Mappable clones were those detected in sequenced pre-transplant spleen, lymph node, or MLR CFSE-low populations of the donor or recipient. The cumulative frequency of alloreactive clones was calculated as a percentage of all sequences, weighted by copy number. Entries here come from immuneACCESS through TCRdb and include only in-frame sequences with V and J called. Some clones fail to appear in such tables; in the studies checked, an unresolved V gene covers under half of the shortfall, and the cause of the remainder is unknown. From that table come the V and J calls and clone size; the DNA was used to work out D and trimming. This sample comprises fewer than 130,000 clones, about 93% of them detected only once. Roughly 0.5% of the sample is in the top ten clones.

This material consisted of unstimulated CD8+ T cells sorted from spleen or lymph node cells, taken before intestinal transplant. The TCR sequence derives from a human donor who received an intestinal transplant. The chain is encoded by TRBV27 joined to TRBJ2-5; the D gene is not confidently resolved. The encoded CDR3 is CASSFRMEETQYF. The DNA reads TGTGCCAGCAGTTTTCGGATGGAGGAGACCCAGTACTTC.